This T cell receptor (beta chain) was sequenced in a study of T cell responses to AZD1222 COVID-19 vaccine. Turning to the study itself: Second-dose schedules of about 4 or about 12 weeks were combined.

Germline CDR1 SGHTA, CDR2 FQGNSA. The trim removed 2 bases at V and 0 bases at J, leaving 8 bases unmatched. The CDR3 loop spans 17 amino acids. As to this clone: Its antigen is still unknown.

The data were produced by immunoSEQ multiplex PCR, yet TCRdb's version contains in-frame clones alone and is incomplete. The repertoire holds roughly 120,000 clones, approximately 83% seen once, with about 9.7% in the top ten. General study points: Seropositive status at baseline applied to only five or six AZD1222 recipients. Spike-spanning, vaccine-associated CD4 TCRs were dominant at 160-218 and 743-854.

The chain employs TRBV7-2 and TRBJ2-5; TRBD2 agrees at 8 bases. This TCR was recovered from an adult in good health. The sample in question was peripheral blood, obtained on day 0 of AZD1222 vaccination. The CDR3 DNA follows: TGTGCCAGCAGCTTACCGCGTAGCGGGACCGACCAAGAGACCCAGTACTTC. Translating it yields CASSLPRSGTDQETQYF. The full variable domain, with the rest looked up from reference TRBV7-2 and TRBJ2-5, is GAGVSQSPSNKVTEKGKDVELRCDPISGHTALYWYRQSLGQGLEFLIYFQGNSAPDKSGLPSDRFSAERTGGSVSTLTIQRTQQEDSAVYLCASSLPRSGTDQETQYFGPGTRLLVL.